This T cell receptor beta chain emerged from a study of post-analysis software for immune sequencing data. Only a few counts were recorded for this clonotype. What it recognizes is unknown. Findings and limits, study-wide: When compared against controls, multiple sclerosis patients showed significantly lower normalized Chao1 diversity. Same-batch preparations were strongly co-clustered by F measure.

Unique molecular identifiers were built into the TCR beta cDNA libraries. cDNA molecules numbering roughly 500,000 came from roughly 1.1 to 9.2 million T cells. A single record per CDR3 protein comes from TCRdb applying MiXCR to the PCR reads. Of roughly 800,000 distinct CDR3 sequences in the sample, roughly 58% are singletons; the top ten hold about 4.8%. The sequence was collected from a girl aged 10 to 17 with multiple sclerosis. Sequenced material: blood.

The CDR3 loop is CASSLTTGGHSGYTF. Written as DNA, the CDR3 is TGTGCCAGCAGTTTAACGACAGGGGGACACAGTGGCTACACCTTC. The rearrangement uses TRBV28 and TRBJ1-2, with TRBD1 matching over 9 bases. The CDR3 totals 15 residues. The V segment lost 2 bases and the J segment 7 bases; nucleotides outside the gene matches: 8. The germline V gene has CDR1 MDHEN and CDR2 SYDVKM.